Only one count was recorded for the clone carrying this TCR beta chain. CDR3 length: 17 amino acids. Germline loops: CDR1 SGDLS, CDR2 YYNGEE. V lost 2 bases, J lost 3 bases, and 19 bases lay in between. This sample stems from a study of PD-L1 blockade in urothelial cancer. Generated by immunoSEQ multiplex PCR, the TCRdb table keeps only in-frame clones and is missing some. The data show fewer than 75,000 clones, 84% seen once. The specimen was PBMCs, collected around atezolizumab (anti-PD-L1) treatment. The clonotype originates from a man aged 65 to 85 with urothelial cancer. This sequence joins TRBV9 and TRBJ2-3; TRBD2 might be the D (5 bases). The CDR3 DNA reads TGTGCCAGCAGCGTGCCGTCCGGAGGTCCCCCAACAGATACGCAGTATTTT. Amino acids: CASSVPSGGPPTDTQYF.